Sequencing of this TCR beta chain was carried out in a study of prognosis after radiotherapy for stage I lung cancer (dated by TCRdb to about 2021). Some background on the complete study: Between early 2018 and early 2019, fewer than 20 patients with stage I NSCLC were enrolled in Nanjing, China. Newly diagnosed primary stage I lung tumors were found in fourteen patients, while oligometastatic NSCLC after surgical resection of the primary tumor was found in a few. All patients were regarded as medically inoperable, because of comorbidities in about eleven patients and refusal of surgery in six or seven patients. The cohort comprised roughly 12 men and 6 or 7 women with a median age of around 70 years, ranging from about 53 to 85 years. On tumor histology, more than ten patients had adenocarcinoma and more than 5 had squamous cell carcinoma. SBRT was given in 3 to 5 fractions with a biologically effective dose of at least 100 Gy, using image-guided IMRT or VMAT. Concurrent therapy was not administered to any patient alongside SBRT. Distant metastases were developed by four of the 19 patients after SBRT, at a median of roughly 7 months, whereas no significant progression was observed in the other 15 patients. The study profiled peripheral blood TCR beta repertoires from stage I NSCLC patients before and after stereotactic body radiotherapy and related them to distant failure. The study took one blood sample before SBRT and one after SBRT from each of approximately 20 patients and sequenced all 38 samples. The research as a whole found: None of the reported P values were adjusted for multiple comparisons. A decrease in unique TCR clone counts was observed after SBRT (median about 10,000 before versus more than 6,000 after; Wilcoxon paired P=0.011). Post-SBRT Shannon entropy and its change from baseline were lower in patients who developed distant metastases; baseline Shannon entropy was not associated with metastases. Whether the expanded TCR clones were tumor-specific was not determined. The study was limited by the small cohort and short follow-up, and independent validation of the study findings is required. TRBV and TRBJ usage frequencies reportedly varied with metastasis status, involving two V genes at baseline and about 10 V and two J genes after SBRT.

No patient had a history of other malignancies or prior chemotherapy or radiotherapy, and all had node-negative disease on CT and PET/CT. Six milliliters of peripheral venous blood were drawn into EDTA tubes at each of two time points. Ficoll-Paque Plus density-gradient centrifugation was used to isolate PBMCs. Samples were stored at -80°C immediately after collection until analysis. Spanning cysteine to phenylalanine, the CDR3 consists of 15 amino acids. Only CDR3 DNA is held: 45 bases, read in frame from base 1. In the germline V gene, CDR1 corresponds to SNHLY and CDR2 to FYNNEI. Trimming leaves V shorter by 7 bases and J shorter by 1 base, with the junction holding 8 bases beyond the gene matches. Two rounds of multiplex PCR were performed to amplify the TCR beta CDR3 region from genomic DNA. The first PCR round used primers specific to each TRBV and TRBJ gene, with sequences filed in Chinese patent CN105087789A. The second PCR round used universal primers. The Roche High Pure PCR Template Preparation Kit was used to extract genomic DNA from frozen PBMCs. Libraries were sequenced paired-end with 151 bp reads on an Illumina HiSeq 3000. The original pipeline was this. CutAdapt was used to discard raw reads that did not contain the multiplex PCR primer sequences. PEAR was used to merge high-quality paired reads into contigs. By alignment to reference sequences, MiXCR assigned TRB V, D and J gene segments to each contig. To remove sequencing errors, CDR3 sequences were clustered according to base quality and sequence similarity. Shannon entropy, normalized by the natural log of the productive TCR sequence number, served as the measure of diversity. To get clonality, Shannon entropy was divided by the natural log of the number of unique clonotypes, and that result was subtracted from one. The Youden index of ROC curves was used to select progression-free survival cut-offs for repertoire metrics, and analyses were performed in R 3.5.3. TCRdb reran the public reads through fastp at Q25 and MiXCR, keeping productive beta chains. CDR3 protein duplicates are merged, each entry listing the most common genes and DNA. It is TCRdb's table, rather than the study itself, that gives the V and J calls and clone size. This sample gives tens of thousands of distinct CDR3 sequences in total; 26% of them show up just once. Of the sample, less than 8% falls within the top ten clones.

This clonotype was observed many times. Its cognate antigen has yet to be identified. No base quality values were provided; no much bigger clone lies one nucleotide off. This specimen was PBMCs, taken before or after stereotactic body radiation therapy (not recorded which). This TCR derives from a donor over 45 with non-small cell lung cancer. The chain links TRBV2 with TRBJ2-3; 7 bases in the junction line up with TRBD2. The CDR3 protein: CASKRGYRGTDTQYF. The DNA sequence is given as TGTGCCAGCAAGCGGGGATATAGGGGCACAGATACGCAGTATTTT.